A single sample gave rise to the 15 T cell receptor beta chains below, sequenced in a study of blood T cell repertoires in COVID-19. Libraries were prepared by immunoSEQ multiplex PCR; TCRdb keeps only in-frame clonotypes and omits some of them. Seen here are 70,000 to 75,000 clones, 81% observed once, and the top ten hold 20% to 25%. The sequenced sample consisted of peripheral blood. The receptor set was obtained from a woman between 65 and 79 years old with acute or convalescent COVID-19.

The J gene is TRBJ1-5, the V gene TRBV4-1, with D uncertain. This CDR3 comprises 15 residues. Germline CDR1 MGHRA, CDR2 YSYEKL. The V end lost 1 base, the J end lost 1 base, and 8 bases lay between the germline ends. The CDR3 nucleotides read TGCGCCAGCAGCCAAGGATTAGCAAGCAATCAGCCCCAGCATTTT. This codes for CASSQGLASNQPQHF.

This clone came up a few times. The gene calls are TRBV5-6 and TRBJ2-1; 7 bases are shared with TRBD1. Germline-derived CDR1 and CDR2 are SGHDT and YYEEEE. Trimming took 1 base from V and 0 from J; bases not matched to a gene: 10. The CDR3 has 18 amino acids. The CDR3, as DNA: TGTGCCAGCAGCTTGAGGACAGGCCGACGAAGCTCCTACAATGAGCAGTTCTTC. Its translation: CASSLRTGRRSSYNEQFF.

This clone was recorded once. The chain couples TRBV7-2 to TRBJ1-2; D may be TRBD1 (5 bases). CDR1 SGHTA and CDR2 FQGNSA come from the germline V gene. There are 14 residues in the CDR3. V lost 2 bases, J lost 7 bases, and 14 bases lay in between. CDR3 region: CASSLPGSSGGYTF. The DNA for the CDR3 is TGTGCCAGCAGCTTACCAGGGTCTTCGGGTGGCTACACCTTC.

The rearrangement links TRBV5-1 to TRBJ2-7, with TRBD1 identical over 11 bases. Germline CDR1 reads SGHRS; CDR2 reads YFSETQ. With V trimmed by 6 bases and J by 3 bases, 8 bases remained unmatched. The length of the CDR3 is 15 residues. The CDR3 spells CASNDGQGAYYEQYF. CDR3 DNA: TGCGCCAGCAACGATGGACAGGGGGCTTACTACGAGCAGTACTTC.

This sequence joins TRBV5-1 and TRBJ1-5; no clear D. From germline, CDR1 is SGHRS and CDR2 YFSETQ. Trimming removed 0 bases from V and 4 bases from J, with 8 bases in between. The CDR3 totals 14 residues. The CDR3 here is CASSLGGVNQPQHF. Written as DNA, the CDR3 is TGCGCCAGCAGCTTGGGAGGAGTGAATCAGCCCCAGCATTTT.

The CDR3 region has the DNA TGCGCCAGCAGCTCTGGCTTACAGAACACTGAAGCTTTCTTT. It specifies CASSSGLQNTEAFF. V and J are TRBV5-1 and TRBJ1-1; D remains ambiguous. Trimming took off 3 bases at V and 1 base at J, with 10 bases between the two ends. The V gene's germline CDR1 is SGHRS and CDR2 YFSETQ. The CDR3 is 14 residues long.

This sequence joins TRBV30 and TRBJ2-7, with TRBD2 as a possible D gene (5 bases). Germline loops: CDR1 GTSNPN, CDR2 SVGIG (reference sequence). The CDR3 is 12 residues long. V was shortened by 4 bases and J by 4 bases, with 11 bases between the two germline ends. The CDR3 here is CAWMAGPYEQYF. CDR3 bases: TGTGCCTGGATGGCGGGCCCTTACGAGCAGTACTTC. The full variable domain, with the rest looked up from reference TRBV30 and TRBJ2-7, is SQTIHQWPATLVQPVGSPLSLECTVEGTSNPNLYWYRQAAGRGLQLLFYSVGIGQISSEVPQNLSASRPQDRQFILSSKKLLLSDSGFYLCAWMAGPYEQYFGPGTRLTVT.

The chain uses TRBV11-3 and TRBJ2-4; D is ambiguous. V was clipped by 0 bases and J by 7 bases, with 7 bases between them. CDR3 size: 13 residues. CDR1 SGHNT and CDR2 YENEEA come from the germline V gene. Here the CDR3 reads CASSLDPLNIQYF. CDR3 bases: TGTGCCAGCAGCTTAGATCCATTGAACATTCAGTACTTC.

V usage is TRBV9 and J usage is TRBJ1-6; D is undetermined. Per the germline V gene, CDR1 is SGDLS and CDR2 is YYNGEE. Trimming shortened V by 2 bases and J by 7 bases, and 13 bases separated the two germline ends. The CDR3 loop spans 15 amino acids. DNA of the CDR3: TGTGCCAGCAGCGTGAGGGCCCTGGGGAATTCACCCCTCCACTTT. This translates into CASSVRALGNSPLHF.

This clone was found once. J is TRBJ1-4 and V is TRBV4-2; D perhaps matches TRBD1 (6 bases). Deletions cut 3 bases from V and 5 bases from J, with 16 bases between. The CDR3 extends over 16 amino acids. Germline-derived CDR1 and CDR2 are LGHNA and YNFKEQ. CDR3 amino acids: CASSQDSDSLNEKLFF. In DNA, the CDR3 is TGTGCCAGCAGCCAGGACTCGGACAGTTTAAATGAAAAACTGTTTTTT.

This chain joins TRBV18 and TRBJ1-4; 7 bases line up with TRBD1. Germline assignment: CDR1 KGHSH and CDR2 LQKENI. The CDR3 extends over 14 amino acids. J gave up 3 bases and V 4 bases, and 2 bases lay outside the gene matches. For the CDR3, the DNA is TGTGCCAGCTCACTGACAGGGTCTAATGAAAAACTGTTTTTT. Amino acid sequence: CASSLTGSNEKLFF. Variable domain in full (rest from reference TRBV18 and TRBJ1-4): NAGVMQNPRHLVRRRGQEARLRCSPMKGHSHVYWYRQLPEEGLKFMVYLQKENIIDESGMPKERFSAEFPKEGPSILRIQQVVRGDSAAYFCASSLTGSNEKLFFGSGTQLSVL.

This clone was detected only once. The CDR3 here is CASSLVGQGAILGLLYNEQFF. CDR3 bases: TGTGCCAGCAGTTTAGTGGGCCAGGGGGCGATTTTGGGACTCCTCTACAATGAGCAGTTCTTC. The chain couples TRBV27 to TRBJ2-1; the match to TRBD1 covers 8 bases. The germline V gene has CDR1 MNHEY and CDR2 SMNVEV (reference sequence). CDR3 length: 21 amino acids. Trimming at V came to 2 bases and at J to 3 bases, leaving 21 bases not matched to a gene.

V usage is TRBV29-1 and J usage is TRBJ2-3; possible D gene TRBD2, 6 bases. The CDR3 has 15 amino acids. V was pared by 2 bases and J by 1 base, with 13 bases between. Germline V CDR1 and CDR2: SQVTM, ANQGSEA. The CDR3 reads CSVEWGVGGTDTQYF. The CDR3 DNA is TGCAGCGTTGAATGGGGGGTGGGTGGCACAGATACGCAGTATTTT.

The rearrangement joins TRBV7-9 to TRBJ1-2, with 7 bases lining up with TRBD1. Germline lookup yields CDR1 SEHNR and CDR2 FQNEAQ (reference sequence). J gave up 7 bases and V 0 bases, and 2 bases lay outside the gene matches. The CDR3 has 13 amino acids. CDR3 bases: TGTGCCAGCAGCTTAGCAGGGGGCGTTGGCTACACCTTC. This translates into CASSLAGGVGYTF.

This clone has only a few counts. The chain joins TRBV2 to TRBJ1-5; D perhaps matches TRBD1 (6 bases). The CDR3 spans 14 residues. Germline V lookup: CDR1 SNHLY, CDR2 FYNNEI. With 6 bases removed from V and 7 bases from J, the gap between germline ends came to 16 bases. For the CDR3, the DNA is TGTGCCAGCAGGCCCTACAGGGTCGGGCAGCCCCAGCATTTT. Protein sequence: CASRPYRVGQPQHF.